Below, 27 T cell receptor beta chains from the same sample are listed, as sequenced in a study of cytomegalovirus exposure and HLA in healthy donors. The PCR used 60 Vbeta and 13 Jbeta primers. Profiling relied on immunoSEQ multiplex PCR, and the TCRdb table lists in-frame clones only, not all of them. The sample lists about 130,000 clones; around 68% were seen once. The sample was PBMCs. The receptor set was obtained from a man between 40 and 49 years old in good health and CMV-seropositive.

The chain has TRBV6-5 and TRBJ2-5; 7 bases agree with TRBD2. This CDR3 spans 15 amino acids. The V segment lost 4 bases and the J segment 4 bases; nucleotides outside the gene matches: 9. Germline V gene sequence: CDR1 MNHEY, CDR2 SVGAGI. The CDR3 region is CASSWGFGGGETQYF. The CDR3 DNA sequence: TGTGCCAGCAGTTGGGGGTTTGGGGGGGGAGAGACCCAGTACTTC.

Comment on this clone: Because the CDR3's place on the DNA is in doubt, the DNA is left out and the CDR3 is given as listed by TCRdb. The V call is TRBV19, the J call TRBJ2-1; the table's D gene call, TRBD2, was not cross checked with the DNA. The CDR3 region is 14 residues in length, termini included. Looked up from germline, CDR1 is LNHDA and CDR2 is SQIVND (reference sequence). This CDR3 is CASSIGVAGGSEFF.

V is TRBV15 and J is TRBJ2-7; 10 bases agree with TRBD1. Unmatched junction bases numbered 7, after V lost 0 bases and J lost 2 bases. CDR3 length: 17 amino acids. Germline CDR1 and CDR2: LNHNV and YYDKDF (reference sequence). CDR3 amino acids: CATSRDYGTGAAYEQYF. The CDR3 bases are TGTGCCACCAGCAGAGATTATGGGACAGGGGCCGCCTACGAGCAGTACTTC.

This clone showed up just once. The sample carries other DNA sequences with the same CDR3. V is TRBV7-9 and J is TRBJ1-2; the D gene is possibly TRBD1 (5 bases). Deletions cut 5 bases from V and 5 bases from J, with 9 bases between. Germline lookup yields CDR1 SEHNR and CDR2 FQNEAQ (reference sequence). This CDR3 has 12 amino acids. CDR3 coding DNA: TGTGCCAGCAGCCCCGACAGTTATGGCTACACCTTC. Translated: CASSPDSYGYTF. Using reference TRBV7-9 and TRBJ1-2 for the parts outside the CDR3, the full variable domain is DTGVSQNPRHKITKRGQNVTFRCDPISEHNRLYWYRQTLGQGPEFLTYFQNEAQLEKSRLLSDRFSAERPKGSFSTLEIQRTEQGDSAMYLCASSPDSYGYTFGSGTRLTVV.

The chain has TRBV4-1 and TRBJ1-2, with D possibly TRBD1 on 6 matching bases. Germline CDR1 MGHRA, CDR2 YSYEKL. Trimming shortened V by 3 bases and J by 5 bases, and 7 bases separated the two germline ends. The CDR3 runs 12 residues. CDR3 amino acids: CASSQGAYGYTF. Written as DNA, the CDR3 is TGCGCCAGCAGCCAGGGGGCATATGGCTACACCTTC.

The CDR3 sequence is CASSWDRGQTDEQYF. The CDR3 coding sequence is TGTGCCAGCAGCTGGGACAGGGGACAAACGGACGAGCAGTACTTC. The chain recombines TRBV7-2 with TRBJ2-7, with 10 bases aligning to TRBD1. There are 15 residues in the CDR3. Germline V CDR1 and CDR2: SGHTA, FQGNSA. With 4 bases clipped from V and 5 bases from J, the junction kept 8 bases outside the gene matches.

CDR3 sequence: CATSRPGQGNTEAFF. The CDR3 region has the DNA TGTGCCACCAGCAGACCGGGACAGGGAAACACTGAAGCTTTCTTT. The chain has TRBV15 and TRBJ1-1, with 9 bases matching TRBD1. The CDR3 covers 15 residues. Germline V gives CDR1 LNHNV, CDR2 YYDKDF (reference sequence). J was trimmed by 2 bases and V by 2 bases; bases with no gene match: 3.

The chain carries TRBV6-5 and TRBJ1-1, with TRBD1 matching over 7 bases. J was trimmed by 0 bases and V by 7 bases; bases with no gene match: 5. Germline V gene data show CDR1 as MNHEY and CDR2 as SVGAGI. The CDR3 loop spans 14 amino acids. CDR3 nucleotide sequence: TGTGCCAGCAAGGCAGGGGGAATGAACACTGAAGCTTTCTTT. Amino acid sequence: CASKAGGMNTEAFF.

There are a few counts of this clone. The gene calls are TRBV29-1 and TRBJ1-2, with 10 positions matching TRBD1. Trimming took 7 bases from V and 8 from J; bases not matched to a gene: 10. This CDR3 is 13 amino acids long. CDR1 and CDR2 from the germline V gene are SQVTM and ANQGSEA. Here the CDR3 DNA reads TGCAGCGCTACCGACAGGGGGCATAGGGGCTACACCTTC. This codes for CSATDRGHRGYTF.

The V call is TRBV20-1, the J call TRBJ1-2; D is unresolved. The CDR3 runs to 11 residues. The germline V and J ends were trimmed by 3 bases and 10 bases, with 12 bases remaining between them. Per the germline V gene, CDR1 is DFQATT and CDR2 is SNEGSKA (reference sequence). This chain's CDR3 is CSASRPGYYTF. CDR3 in DNA: TGCAGTGCTAGTCGCCCAGGTTACTACACCTTC.

The rearrangement joins TRBV10-3 to TRBJ1-3; D possibly corresponds to TRBD1 (5 bases). CDR1 is ENHRY, CDR2 SYGVKD, per germline. This CDR3 contains 13 residues. With 4 bases removed from V and 8 bases from J, the gap between germline ends came to 12 bases. The CDR3 spells CAISAFGGDTIYF. DNA of the CDR3: TGTGCCATCAGTGCTTTCGGGGGGGACACCATATATTTT.

This chain uses TRBV12-5 with TRBJ2-1; the match to TRBD1 covers 9 bases. Germline values: CDR1 LGHNT, CDR2 FRNRAP. Germline trimming cut 7 bases from V and 7 bases from J; bases unmatched to any gene: 5. The CDR3 totals 13 residues. The CDR3 protein is CASEGQGRNEQFF. In DNA form, the CDR3 reads TGTGCTAGTGAGGGACAGGGCCGTAATGAGCAGTTCTTC.

This clone was recorded a few times. The chain couples TRBV2 to TRBJ2-5; 9 bases line up with TRBD1. The CDR3 consists of 14 residues. Germline V lookup: CDR1 SNHLY, CDR2 FYNNEI. Trimming removed 9 bases from V and 4 bases from J; junction bases left unmatched: 9. The CDR3: CARGGRDRAETQYF. CDR3 DNA sequence: TGTGCCAGAGGGGGCCGGGACAGGGCAGAGACCCAGTACTTC.

This rearrangement joins TRBV6-1 to TRBJ1-4, with 9 bases identical to TRBD1. This CDR3 has 15 residues. In germline, CDR1 is MNHNS, CDR2 SASEGT. The ends lost 4 bases at V and 8 bases at J; junction bases unmatched: 8. The CDR3 region is CASSGWDRAREKLFF. CDR3 in DNA: TGTGCCAGCAGTGGGTGGGACAGGGCTCGGGAAAAACTGTTTTTT.

This clone was recorded a few times. The chain carries TRBV30 and TRBJ1-4; D is unresolved. V was cut by 8 bases and J by 0 bases, with 10 bases left in between. CDR1 and CDR2 (germline): GTSNPN, SVGIG (reference sequence). The CDR3 sequence is 13 residues long. The CDR3 here is CAGKTATNEKLFF. The CDR3 DNA follows: TGTGCCGGGAAGACTGCAACTAATGAAAAACTGTTTTTT. The full variable domain, completed using reference TRBV30 and TRBJ1-4, is SQTIHQWPATLVQPVGSPLSLECTVEGTSNPNLYWYRQAAGRGLQLLFYSVGIGQISSEVPQNLSASRPQDRQFILSSKKLLLSDSGFYLCAGKTATNEKLFFGSGTQLSVL.

In its sample, this clone was seen a few times. The chain joins TRBV13 to TRBJ1-1, with D maybe TRBD1 (5 bases). This CDR3 has 14 amino acids. Looked up from germline, CDR1 is PRHDT and CDR2 is FYEKMQ (reference sequence). With 2 bases removed from V and 0 bases from J, the gap between germline ends came to 7 bases. The CDR3 DNA is TGTGCCAGCAGCTTAAGACAGATGAACACTGAAGCTTTCTTT. It translates to CASSLRQMNTEAFF.

On this clone: At one of its ends the junction is not consistent with the germline gene, which may arise from a read error. The chain couples TRBV30 to TRBJ2-1; tentatively, D is TRBD1 (6 bases). There are 13 residues in the CDR3. Looked up from germline, CDR1 is GTSNPN and CDR2 is SVGIG (reference sequence). The CDR3, as DNA: TGTGGTTACGACGGACAGAGCTACACTGAGCAGTTCTTC. It encodes CGYDGQSYTEQFF.

The chain couples TRBV7-8 to TRBJ1-3; TRBD1 aligns across 7 bases. V shed 4 bases, J shed 0 bases, and the junction held 3 bases outside the gene matches. The CDR3 extends over 15 amino acids. The germline V gene encodes CDR1 SGHVS and CDR2 FQNEAQ. The CDR3 coding sequence is TGTGCCAGCAGCTCGGGACAGTCCTCTGGAAACACCATATATTTT. Its protein product is CASSSGQSSGNTIYF. The complete variable domain, with remaining parts taken from reference TRBV7-8 and TRBJ1-3, reads GAGVSQSPRYKVAKRGQDVALRCDPISGHVSLFWYQQALGQGPEFLTYFQNEAQLDKSGLPSDRFFAERPEGSVSTLKIQRTQQEDSAVYLCASSSGQSSGNTIYFGEGSWLTVV.

This chain joins TRBV27 and TRBJ1-4; 9 bases match TRBD1. CDR3 length: 15 amino acids. V lost 6 bases to trimming and J lost 7 bases; unmatched junction nucleotides: 9. The V gene's germline CDR1 is MNHEY and CDR2 SMNVEV (reference sequence). The CDR3 spells CASRTTGTGFEKLFF. CDR3 in DNA: TGTGCCAGCAGAACTACCGGGACAGGGTTTGAAAAACTGTTTTTT.

This chain joins TRBV5-6 and TRBJ1-1; TRBD1 agrees at 7 bases. The CDR3 runs to 17 residues. The germline V gene encodes CDR1 SGHDT and CDR2 YYEEEE. V shed 2 bases, J shed 4 bases, and the junction held 14 bases outside the gene matches. CDR3 sequence reads: CASSLRRTDKGATEAFF. CDR3 bases: TGTGCCAGCAGCTTACGACGGACGGATAAGGGGGCCACTGAAGCTTTCTTT.

This clone showed up just once. The V gene is TRBV10-2, the J gene TRBJ1-1, with D perhaps TRBD1 (5 bases). The CDR3 totals 10 residues. Trimming left V 8 bases short and J 10 bases short, with 11 bases between. The germline gives CDR1 WSHSY, CDR2 SAAADI. The CDR3 DNA follows: TGCGCCAGCCGGGGGGAGTTAGCTTTCTTT. This encodes CASRGELAFF.

CDR3 protein: CAIRVTGYTF. DNA for the CDR3: TGTGCCATCCGCGTAACTGGCTACACCTTC. The chain carries TRBV2 and TRBJ1-2; D unresolved. The CDR3 is 10 amino acids. With 10 bases removed from V and 7 bases from J, the gap between germline ends came to 10 bases. Germline V gene lookup returns CDR1 SNHLY and CDR2 FYNNEI.

The chain is built from TRBV16 and TRBJ1-4; D unresolved. This CDR3 has 14 amino acids. Germline CDR1 KGHSY, CDR2 FQNENV. Trimming shortened V by 3 bases and J by 4 bases, and 9 bases separated the two germline ends. CDR3 DNA sequence: TGTGCCAGCAGCCACCTCGGCGGTAATGAAAAACTGTTTTTT. This gives the protein CASSHLGGNEKLFF.

This clone was seen a single time. The rearrangement joins TRBV7-6 to TRBJ1-1, with TRBD1 matching over 9 bases. Per germline, CDR1 SGHVS and CDR2 FNYEAQ. The CDR3 consists of 13 residues. V lost 4 bases and J lost 8; bases outside the gene matches: 5. Here the CDR3 DNA reads TGTGCCAGCAGCTCAACCACAGGGGGCGAAGCTTTCTTT. Residues: CASSSTTGGEAFF. Using reference TRBV7-6 and TRBJ1-1 for the parts outside the CDR3, the full variable domain is GAGVSQSPRYKVTKRGQDVALRCDPISGHVSLYWYRQALGQGPEFLTYFNYEAQQDKSGLPNDRFSAERPEGSISTLTIQRTEQRDSAMYRCASSSTTGGEAFFGQGTRLTVV.

V usage is TRBV7-6 and J usage is TRBJ2-7; 12 nucleotides agree with TRBD1. Per germline, CDR1 SGHVS and CDR2 FNYEAQ. This CDR3 comprises 15 residues. The V segment lost 6 bases and the J segment 3 bases; nucleotides outside the gene matches: 6. This chain's CDR3 is CASSLGTGGIYEQYF. The CDR3 DNA reads TGTGCCAGCAGTCTAGGGACAGGGGGCATCTACGAGCAGTACTTC.

The CDR3 DNA sequence: TGTGCCAGCAGCTTGGGGGGAGACAATCAGCCCCAGCATTTT. Translation gives CASSLGGDNQPQHF. This rearrangement joins TRBV5-6 to TRBJ1-5; D is ambiguous. V was cut by 0 bases and J by 3 bases, with 7 bases left in between. The germline gives CDR1 SGHDT, CDR2 YYEEEE. The CDR3 extends over 14 amino acids.

This clone was seen once. The chain joins TRBV5-1 to TRBJ1-4; the D gene is possibly TRBD1 (5 bases). V lost 0 bases and J lost 8, with 14 bases in between. The CDR3 runs to 15 residues. Germline values: CDR1 SGHRS, CDR2 YFSETQ. The CDR3 region is CASSLAGDPREKLFF. CDR3 bases: TGCGCCAGCAGCTTGGCGGGGGACCCCAGGGAAAAACTGTTTTTT.